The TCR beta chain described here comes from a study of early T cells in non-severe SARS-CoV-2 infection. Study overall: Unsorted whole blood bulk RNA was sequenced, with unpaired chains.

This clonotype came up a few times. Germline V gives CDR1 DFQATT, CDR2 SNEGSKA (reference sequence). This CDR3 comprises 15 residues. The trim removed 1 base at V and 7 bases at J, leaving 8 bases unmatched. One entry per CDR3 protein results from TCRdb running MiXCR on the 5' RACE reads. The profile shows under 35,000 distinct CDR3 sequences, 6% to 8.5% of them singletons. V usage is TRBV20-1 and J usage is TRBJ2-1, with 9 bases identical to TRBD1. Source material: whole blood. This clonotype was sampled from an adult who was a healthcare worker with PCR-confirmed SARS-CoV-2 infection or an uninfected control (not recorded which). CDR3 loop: CSARGGTGPVNEQFF. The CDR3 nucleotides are TGCAGTGCTAGAGGCGGGACAGGGCCTGTGAATGAGCAGTTCTTC.